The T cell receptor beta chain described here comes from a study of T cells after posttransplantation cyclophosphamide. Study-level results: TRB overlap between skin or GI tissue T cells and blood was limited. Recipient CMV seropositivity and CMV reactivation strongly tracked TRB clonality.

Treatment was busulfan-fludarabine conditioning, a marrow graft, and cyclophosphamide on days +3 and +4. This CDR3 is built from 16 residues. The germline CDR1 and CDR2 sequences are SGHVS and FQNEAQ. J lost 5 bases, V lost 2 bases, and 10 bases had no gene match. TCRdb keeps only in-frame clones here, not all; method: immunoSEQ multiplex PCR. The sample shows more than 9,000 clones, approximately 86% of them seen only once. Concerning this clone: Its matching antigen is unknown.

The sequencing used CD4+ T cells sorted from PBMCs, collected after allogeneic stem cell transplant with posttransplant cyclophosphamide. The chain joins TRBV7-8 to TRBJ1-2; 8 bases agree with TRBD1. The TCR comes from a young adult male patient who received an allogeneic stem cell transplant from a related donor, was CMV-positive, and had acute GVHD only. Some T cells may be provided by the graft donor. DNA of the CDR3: TGTGCCAGCAGCTTAACCCGACAGGGGCTGGGGTATGGCTACACCTTC. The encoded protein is CASSLTRQGLGYGYTF.